A selection of T cell receptor beta chains follows, all from one sample in a study of T cell repertoires in cytomegalovirus infection. Via MiXCR, TCRdb re-called the reads, giving one row per CDR3 protein. The data show over 200,000 distinct CDR3 sequences, roughly 15% seen once. The sample consisted of PBMCs. Every receptor here comes from a human donor in good health (CMV status not recorded). Some clones in this sample may be carry-over from other donors' samples. Both conserved end residues are part of each CDR3. Each record gives: clone size, V gene, J gene, D gene, CDR3 protein, CDR3 DNA. A D gene is named only where the DNA matches it firmly. Size tells how often a clone was seen (once, few, many) or the class of an expanded clone, and some rows leave it out.

many,TRBV14,TRBJ2-7,TRBD1,CASSRLQGIRGEQYF,TGTGCCAGCAGCCGACTACAGGGGATCAGGGGCGAGCAGTACTTC
NA,TRBV24-1,TRBJ1-1,NA,CATSDSSGEAFF,TGTGCCACCAGTGATTCAAGCGGTGAAGCTTTCTTT
many,TRBV5-4,TRBJ2-7,TRBD2,CASSPTSGGAHYEQYF,TGTGCCAGCAGCCCGACTAGCGGGGGGGCACACTACGAGCAGTACTTC
few,TRBV25-1,TRBJ1-2,NA,CASSERFHPGLNYGYTF,TGTGCCAGCAGTGAGAGATTCCACCCGGGCCTTAACTATGGCTACACCTTC
NA,TRBV7-3,TRBJ2-7,NA,CASSLEAGKGYEQYF,TGTGCCAGCAGCTTAGAGGCAGGGAAGGGCTACGAGCAGTACTTC
few,TRBV5-5,TRBJ2-3,TRBD1,CASSLGQDGTDTQYF,TGTGCCAGCAGCTTAGGACAGGATGGGACAGATACGCAGTATTTT
many,TRBV6-6,TRBJ1-2,TRBD1,CASTSPMTGEEGYTF,TGTGCCAGCACGAGCCCGATGACAGGGGAAGAGGGCTACACCTTC
many,TRBV5-6,TRBJ2-2,NA,CASSLRRTGNTGELFF,TGTGCCAGCAGCTTGCGGCGAACCGGGAACACCGGGGAGCTGTTTTTT
many,TRBV20-1,TRBJ2-3,TRBD1,CSAQPPTGTDTQYF,TGCAGTGCCCAACCCCCGACAGGGACAGATACGCAGTATTTT
NA,TRBV7-2,TRBJ2-5,NA,CASSSDRQETQYF,TGTGCCAGCAGCTCGGACAGACAAGAGACCCAGTACTTC
many,TRBV28,TRBJ1-2,TRBD1,CASTQGASGYTF,TGTGCCAGCACCCAGGGGGCCTCTGGCTACACCTTC
NA,TRBV6-2/TRBV6-3,TRBJ2-5,TRBD2,CASSYGGGPQETQYF,TGTGCCAGCAGTTACGGCGGGGGACCCCAAGAGACCCAGTACTTC
NA,TRBV20-1,TRBJ2-7,NA,CSASDLQGGTYEQYF,TGCAGTGCTAGTGATTTACAGGGAGGGACCTACGAGCAGTACTTC
many,TRBV7-8,TRBJ2-4,NA,CASSLGLSQLAKNIQYF,TGTGCCAGCAGCTTAGGCCTTTCGCAACTAGCCAAAAACATTCAGTACTTC
few,TRBV5-6,TRBJ1-2,NA,CASSLNLGYTF,TGTGCCAGCAGCTTGAACCTTGGCTACACCTTC
many,TRBV7-8,TRBJ2-1,TRBD2,CATSGGSPRNEQFF,TGTGCCACGAGCGGGGGCTCCCCAAGGAATGAGCAGTTCTTC
few,TRBV7-3,TRBJ2-6,NA,CASSPPGPAGANVLTF,TGTGCCAGCAGCCCCCCCGGTCCTGCGGGGGCCAACGTCCTGACTTTC
NA,TRBV5-1,TRBJ2-6,NA,CASSLFASGANVLTF,TGCGCCAGCAGCTTGTTTGCCTCTGGGGCCAACGTCCTGACTTTC
few,TRBV20-1,TRBJ1-6,TRBD1,CSAPQGGNYNSPLHF,TGCAGTGCTCCGCAGGGGGGGAACTATAATTCACCCCTCCACTTT
few,TRBV29-1,TRBJ1-2,NA,CSVVDAPDRYTF,TGCAGCGTCGTCGATGCCCCCGACCGCTACACCTTC
many,TRBV7-2,TRBJ2-2,NA,CASSLRTSFLTGELFF,TGTGCCAGCAGCCTCCGGACCAGCTTCCTCACCGGGGAGCTGTTTTTT
few,TRBV27,TRBJ1-1,NA,CASSETGRPNTEAFF,TGTGCCAGCAGTGAAACGGGACGGCCGAACACTGAAGCTTTCTTT
few,TRBV29-1,TRBJ2-7,TRBD1,CSVGKDRGNEQYF,TGCAGCGTTGGAAAGGACAGGGGGAACGAGCAGTACTTC
many,TRBV7-8,TRBJ1-2,NA,CASTRTDPNYGYTF,TGTGCCAGCACCCGGACAGACCCTAACTATGGCTACACCTTC
many,TRBV7-2,TRBJ2-1,TRBD2,CASSLGASGSYNEQFF,TGTGCCAGCAGCTTAGGGGCTAGCGGGAGTTACAATGAGCAGTTCTTC
few,TRBV7-9,TRBJ1-5,NA,CASSKGGQPQHF,TGTGCCAGCAGCAAGGGCGGACAGCCCCAGCATTTT
many,TRBV6-2/TRBV6-3,TRBJ2-7,NA,CASSHPRRLSYEQYF,TGTGCCAGCAGTCACCCCAGGAGACTCTCCTACGAGCAGTACTTC
many,TRBV7-2,TRBJ2-5,TRBD2,CASRQGSLAGESETQYF,TGTGCCAGCAGACAGGGGAGTCTAGCGGGAGAATCTGAGACCCAGTACTTC
NA,TRBV28,TRBJ1-5,TRBD1,CASKTGVGNQPQHF,TGTGCCAGCAAAACAGGGGTGGGCAATCAGCCCCAGCATTTT
many,TRBV7-9,TRBJ1-1,NA,CASSLGSNTEAFF,TGTGCCAGCAGCTTAGGCTCGAACACTGAAGCTTTCTTT
few,TRBV7-2,TRBJ2-2,NA,CASSRYAGELFF,TGTGCCAGCAGCCGCTATGCCGGGGAGCTGTTTTTT
many,TRBV7-8,TRBJ1-1,NA,CASRPGRGSSEAFF,TGTGCCAGCAGACCCGGGCGGGGATCGTCTGAAGCTTTCTTT
many,TRBV28,TRBJ2-1,TRBD2,CASSPTSGGNNEQFF,TGTGCCAGCAGTCCGACTAGCGGGGGAAACAATGAGCAGTTCTTC
many,TRBV7-6,TRBJ2-1,NA,CASSSEAYPFYNEQFF,TGTGCCAGCAGCTCCGAGGCCTATCCCTTCTACAATGAGCAGTTCTTC
NA,TRBV7-9,TRBJ2-7,NA,CASSLRELGYEQYF,TGTGCCAGCAGCTTACGGGAGCTCGGGTACGAGCAGTACTTC
few,TRBV20-1,TRBJ1-2,NA,CSAGRGTGDGYTF,TGCAGTGCCGGTCGGGGGACCGGCGATGGCTACACCTTC
NA,TRBV4-1,TRBJ2-3,NA,CASSHLGGSTDTQYF,TGCGCCAGCAGCCATCTAGGTGGGAGCACAGATACGCAGTATTTT
few,TRBV7-9,TRBJ2-3,NA,CASSLDGYTDTQYF,TGTGCCAGCAGCTTAGACGGTTACACAGATACGCAGTATTTT
many,TRBV19,TRBJ1-4,NA,CASRRRNEKLFF,TGTGCCAGTAGAAGAAGGAATGAAAAACTGTTTTTT
NA,TRBV9,TRBJ1-1,NA,CASNPSGLNTEAFF,TGTGCCAGCAACCCCTCGGGGCTGAACACTGAAGCTTTCTTT
many,TRBV7-2,TRBJ2-1,TRBD1,CASSLEGAPSYNEQFF,TGTGCCAGCAGCTTAGAGGGGGCCCCCTCCTACAATGAGCAGTTCTTC
NA,TRBV2,TRBJ2-2,TRBD1,CASRLDRAELFF,TGTGCCAGCAGACTGGACAGGGCGGAGCTGTTTTTT
many,TRBV4-1,TRBJ2-7,NA,CASSQVELVGNDEQYF,TGCGCCAGCAGCCAAGTTGAACTAGTCGGGAACGACGAGCAGTACTTC
few,TRBV20-1,TRBJ1-1,NA,CSARDLREAFF,TGCAGTGCTAGAGATCTCCGGGAAGCTTTCTTT
NA,TRBV20-1,TRBJ1-5,NA,CSARESASNQPQHF,TGCAGTGCTAGAGAGTCGGCAAGCAATCAGCCCCAGCATTTT
many,TRBV7-6,TRBJ2-1,TRBD2,CASSSLAGGPVEQFF,TGTGCCAGCAGCTCCTTAGCGGGGGGGCCGGTCGAGCAGTTCTTC
NA,TRBV12-5,TRBJ1-5,NA,CASGLVPGANQPQHF,TGTGCTAGTGGTTTGGTACCTGGGGCAAATCAGCCCCAGCATTTT
many,TRBV7-2,TRBJ2-1,TRBD1,CASSFQGADEQFF,TGTGCCAGCAGCTTCCAGGGGGCCGATGAGCAGTTCTTC
many,TRBV27,TRBJ2-7,NA,CASSFGSREYEQYF,TGTGCCAGCAGTTTCGGGTCCAGGGAATACGAGCAGTACTTC
many,TRBV7-2,TRBJ2-3,NA,CASTPEGGATDTQYF,TGTGCCAGCACCCCTGAGGGGGGGGCAACAGATACGCAGTATTTT
many,TRBV28,TRBJ1-2,NA,CASSLLALYGYTF,TGTGCCAGCAGTTTATTGGCACTCTATGGCTACACCTTC
NA,TRBV20-1,TRBJ1-1,TRBD1,CSAPGQGTEAFF,TGCAGTGCTCCCGGACAGGGCACTGAAGCTTTCTTT
NA,TRBV5-1,TRBJ2-1,NA,CASSHDSYNEQFF,TGCGCCAGCAGCCACGACAGCTACAATGAGCAGTTCTTC
NA,TRBV19,TRBJ2-1,NA,CASSILYPSSYNEQFF,TGTGCCAGTAGTATCCTTTACCCCAGCTCCTACAATGAGCAGTTCTTC
few,TRBV5-1,TRBJ2-3,TRBD1,CASSPLGQNTDTQYF,TGCGCCAGCAGCCCTTTGGGACAGAACACGGATACGCAGTATTTT